This T cell receptor beta chain was documented in a study of cytomegalovirus exposure and HLA in healthy donors. For the study at large: It was reported in a later analysis that the 120 validation repertoires used the same platform as the 500 to 700 first-cohort repertoires. Study-level points and caveats: A list of more than 150 TCR beta chains associated with cytomegalovirus was given. Most TCRs appeared rarely, but some public TCRs recurred in many donors.

Points on this clone: The antigen is unknown.

The CDR3 covers 16 residues. The germline gives CDR1 MNHNS, CDR2 SASEGT. Trimming removed 0 bases from V and 9 bases from J; junction bases left unmatched: 7. Sequenced by immunoSEQ multiplex PCR; TCRdb stores in-frame clones only, minus some. Of some 250,000 clones listed, about 90% were seen once; the top ten hold approximately 3.1%. Source material: PBMCs. This clonotype was obtained from a woman aged 30 to 39 in good health and CMV-seronegative. V usage is TRBV6-1 and J usage is TRBJ2-1; 11 positions agree with TRBD2. Written as DNA, the CDR3 is TGTGCCAGCAGTGAAGCCACTAGCGGGAGTGACGGTGAGCAGTTCTTC. Protein: CASSEATSGSDGEQFF.